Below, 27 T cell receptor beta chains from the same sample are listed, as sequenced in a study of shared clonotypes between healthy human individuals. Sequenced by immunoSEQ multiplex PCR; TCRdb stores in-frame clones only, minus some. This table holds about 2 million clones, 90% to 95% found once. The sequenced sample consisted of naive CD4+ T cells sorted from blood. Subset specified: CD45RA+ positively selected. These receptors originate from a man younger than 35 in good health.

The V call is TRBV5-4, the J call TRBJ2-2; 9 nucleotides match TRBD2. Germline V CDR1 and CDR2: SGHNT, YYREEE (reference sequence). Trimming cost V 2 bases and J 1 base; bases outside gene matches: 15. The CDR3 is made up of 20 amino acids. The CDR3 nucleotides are TGTGCCAGCAGCTTAGCAGGGCGGCTAGCGGGATTCTTGAACACCGGGGAGCTGTTTTTT. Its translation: CASSLAGRLAGFLNTGELFF.

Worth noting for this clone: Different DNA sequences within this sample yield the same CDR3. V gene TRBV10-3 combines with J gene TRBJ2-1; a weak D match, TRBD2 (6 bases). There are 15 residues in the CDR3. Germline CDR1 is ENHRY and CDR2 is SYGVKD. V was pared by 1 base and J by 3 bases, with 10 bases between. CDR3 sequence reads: CAISELAGSYNEQFF. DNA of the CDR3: TGTGCCATCAGTGAGTTGGCGGGAAGCTACAATGAGCAGTTCTTC.

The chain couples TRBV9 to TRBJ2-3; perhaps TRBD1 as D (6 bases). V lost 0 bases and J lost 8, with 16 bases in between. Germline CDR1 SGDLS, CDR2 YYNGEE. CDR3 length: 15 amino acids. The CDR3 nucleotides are TGTGCCAGCAGCGTAGAGGGGCAGGGGTTCGGTACGCAGTATTTT. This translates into CASSVEGQGFGTQYF.

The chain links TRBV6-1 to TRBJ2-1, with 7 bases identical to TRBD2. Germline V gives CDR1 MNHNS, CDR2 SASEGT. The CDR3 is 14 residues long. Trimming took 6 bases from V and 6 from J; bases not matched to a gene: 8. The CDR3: CASRRAGNGNEQFF. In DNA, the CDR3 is TGTGCCAGCAGGCGAGCGGGAAATGGCAATGAGCAGTTCTTC.

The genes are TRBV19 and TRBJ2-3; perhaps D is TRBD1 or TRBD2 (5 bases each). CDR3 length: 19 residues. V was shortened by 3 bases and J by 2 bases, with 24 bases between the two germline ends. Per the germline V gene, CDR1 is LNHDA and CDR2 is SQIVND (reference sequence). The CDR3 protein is CASSIRQLGTTRNTDTQYF. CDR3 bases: TGTGCCAGTAGTATTCGACAGCTAGGGACCACTAGGAACACAGATACGCAGTATTTT. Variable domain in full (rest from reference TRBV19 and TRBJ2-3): DGGITQSPKYLFRKEGQNVTLSCEQNLNHDAMYWYRQDPGQGLRLIYYSQIVNDFQKGDIAEGYSVSREKKESFPLTVTSAQKNPTAFYLCASSIRQLGTTRNTDTQYFGPGTRLTVL.

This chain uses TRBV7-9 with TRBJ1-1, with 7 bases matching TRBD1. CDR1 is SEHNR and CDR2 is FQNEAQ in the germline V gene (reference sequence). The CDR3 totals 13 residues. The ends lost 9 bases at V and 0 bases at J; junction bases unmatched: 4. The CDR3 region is CASGGTVNTEAFF. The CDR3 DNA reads TGTGCCAGTGGGGGGACAGTGAACACTGAAGCTTTCTTT.

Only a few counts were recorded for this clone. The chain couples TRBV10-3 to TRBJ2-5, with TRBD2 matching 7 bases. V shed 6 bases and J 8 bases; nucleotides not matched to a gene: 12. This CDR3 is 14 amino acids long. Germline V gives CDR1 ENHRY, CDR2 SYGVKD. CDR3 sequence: CAISDGLGPQTQYF. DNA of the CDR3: TGTGCCATCAGCGACGGACTAGGGCCCCAAACCCAGTACTTC.

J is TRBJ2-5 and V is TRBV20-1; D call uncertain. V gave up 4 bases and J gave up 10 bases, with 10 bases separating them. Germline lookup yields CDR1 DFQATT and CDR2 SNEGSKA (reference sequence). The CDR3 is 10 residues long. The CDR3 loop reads CSAKSKFQYF. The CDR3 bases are TGCAGTGCTAAAAGTAAGTTCCAGTACTTC.

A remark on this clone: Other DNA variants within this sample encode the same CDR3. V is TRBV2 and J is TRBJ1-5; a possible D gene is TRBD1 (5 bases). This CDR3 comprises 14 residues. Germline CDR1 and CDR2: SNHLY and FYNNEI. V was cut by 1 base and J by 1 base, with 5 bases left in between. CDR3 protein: CASSEEGSNQPQHF. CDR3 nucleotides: TGTGCCAGCAGTGAAGAGGGGAGCAATCAGCCCCAGCATTTT.

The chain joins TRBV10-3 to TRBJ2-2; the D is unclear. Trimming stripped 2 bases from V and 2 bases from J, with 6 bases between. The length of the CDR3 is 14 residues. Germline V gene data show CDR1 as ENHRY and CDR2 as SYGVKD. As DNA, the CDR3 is TGTGCCATCAGTGAGAAAGGTAACACCGGGGAGCTGTTTTTT. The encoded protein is CAISEKGNTGELFF.

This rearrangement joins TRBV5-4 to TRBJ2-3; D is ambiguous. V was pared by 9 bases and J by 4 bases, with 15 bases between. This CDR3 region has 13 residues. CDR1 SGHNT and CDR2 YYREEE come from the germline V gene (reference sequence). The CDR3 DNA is TGTGCCATCGGTCTAAAAGGGCCAGATACGCAGTATTTT. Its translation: CAIGLKGPDTQYF.

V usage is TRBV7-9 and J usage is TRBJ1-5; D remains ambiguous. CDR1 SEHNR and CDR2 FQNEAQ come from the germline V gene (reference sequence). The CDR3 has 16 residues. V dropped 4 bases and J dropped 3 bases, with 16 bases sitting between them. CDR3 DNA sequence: TGTGCCAGCAGCTCCCGCGGCCAAGAGCTCAATCAGCCCCAGCATTTT. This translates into CASSSRGQELNQPQHF.

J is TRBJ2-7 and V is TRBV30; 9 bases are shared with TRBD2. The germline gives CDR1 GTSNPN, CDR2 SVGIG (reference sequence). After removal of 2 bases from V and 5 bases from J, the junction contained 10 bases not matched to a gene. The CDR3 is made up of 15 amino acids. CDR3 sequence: CAWSISGRPPDEQYF. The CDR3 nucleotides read TGTGCCTGGAGTATTAGCGGGAGACCTCCGGACGAGCAGTACTTC. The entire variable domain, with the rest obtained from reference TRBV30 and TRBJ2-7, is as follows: SQTIHQWPATLVQPVGSPLSLECTVEGTSNPNLYWYRQAAGRGLQLLFYSVGIGQISSEVPQNLSASRPQDRQFILSSKKLLLSDSGFYLCAWSISGRPPDEQYFGPGTRLTVT.

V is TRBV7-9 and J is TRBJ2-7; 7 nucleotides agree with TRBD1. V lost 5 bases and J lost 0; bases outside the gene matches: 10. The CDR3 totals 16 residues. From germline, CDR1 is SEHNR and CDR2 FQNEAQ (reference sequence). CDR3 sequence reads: CASSLRTGINSYEQYF. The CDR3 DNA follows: TGTGCCAGCAGCCTAAGGACAGGAATAAACTCCTACGAGCAGTACTTC.

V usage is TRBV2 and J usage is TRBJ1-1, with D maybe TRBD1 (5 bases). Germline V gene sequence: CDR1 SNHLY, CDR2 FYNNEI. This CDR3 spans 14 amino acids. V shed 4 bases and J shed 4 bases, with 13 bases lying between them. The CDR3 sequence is CASSVQRGGTEAFF. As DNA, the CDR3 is TGTGCCAGCAGTGTACAGAGGGGAGGCACTGAAGCTTTCTTT. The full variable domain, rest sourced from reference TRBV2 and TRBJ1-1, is EPEVTQTPSHQVTQMGQEVILRCVPISNHLYFYWYRQILGQKVEFLVSFYNNEISEKSEIFDDQFSVERPDGSNFTLKIRSTKLEDSAMYFCASSVQRGGTEAFFGQGTRLTVV.

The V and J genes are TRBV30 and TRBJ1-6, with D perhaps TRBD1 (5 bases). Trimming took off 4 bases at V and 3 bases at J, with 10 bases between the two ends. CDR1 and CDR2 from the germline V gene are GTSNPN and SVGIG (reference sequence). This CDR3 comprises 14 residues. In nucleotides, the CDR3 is TGTGCCTGGACTCCACAGGACTATAATTCACCCCTCCACTTT. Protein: CAWTPQDYNSPLHF.

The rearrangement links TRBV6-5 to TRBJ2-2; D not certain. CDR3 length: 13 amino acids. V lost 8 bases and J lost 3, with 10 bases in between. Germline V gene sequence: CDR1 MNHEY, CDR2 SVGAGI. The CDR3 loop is CASVRSYTGELFF. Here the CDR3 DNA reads TGTGCCAGCGTCAGGTCGTACACCGGGGAGCTGTTTTTT.

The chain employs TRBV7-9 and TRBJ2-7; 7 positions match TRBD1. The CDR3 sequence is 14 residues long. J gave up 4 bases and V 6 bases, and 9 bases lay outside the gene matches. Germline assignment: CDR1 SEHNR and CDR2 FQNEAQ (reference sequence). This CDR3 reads CASRREGAGYEQYF. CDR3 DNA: TGTGCCAGCAGGCGCGAGGGGGCTGGGTACGAGCAGTACTTC.

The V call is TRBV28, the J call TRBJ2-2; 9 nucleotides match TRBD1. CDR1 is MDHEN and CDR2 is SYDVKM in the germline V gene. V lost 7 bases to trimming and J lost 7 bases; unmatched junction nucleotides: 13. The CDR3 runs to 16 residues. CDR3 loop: CASNTQGAQGGGELFF. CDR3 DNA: TGTGCCAGCAACACACAGGGGGCGCAGGGAGGCGGGGAGCTGTTTTTT. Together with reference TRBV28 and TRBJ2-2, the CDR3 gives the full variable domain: DVKVTQSSRYLVKRTGEKVFLECVQDMDHENMFWYRQDPGLGLRLIYFSYDVKMKEKGDIPEGYSVSREKKERFSLILESASTNQTSMYLCASNTQGAQGGGELFFGEGSRLTVL.

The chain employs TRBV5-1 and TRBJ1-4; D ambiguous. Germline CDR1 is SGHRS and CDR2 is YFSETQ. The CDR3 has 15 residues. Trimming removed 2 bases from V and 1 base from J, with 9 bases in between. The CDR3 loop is CASSFDGETNEKLFF. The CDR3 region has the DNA TGCGCCAGCAGCTTTGATGGGGAAACTAATGAAAAACTGTTTTTT.

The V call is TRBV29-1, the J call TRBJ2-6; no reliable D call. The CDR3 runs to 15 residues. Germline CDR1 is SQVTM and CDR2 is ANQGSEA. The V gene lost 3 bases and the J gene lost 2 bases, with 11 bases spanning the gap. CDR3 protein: CSVDGQVAGANVLTF. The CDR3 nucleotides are TGCAGCGTTGACGGCCAGGTTGCTGGGGCCAACGTCCTGACTTTC.

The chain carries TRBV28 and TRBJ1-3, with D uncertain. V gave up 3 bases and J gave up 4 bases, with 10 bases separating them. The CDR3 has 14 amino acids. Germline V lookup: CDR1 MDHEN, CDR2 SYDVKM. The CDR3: CASSFLHGGNTIYF. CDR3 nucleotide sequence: TGTGCCAGCAGTTTTCTACACGGGGGAAACACCATATATTTT.

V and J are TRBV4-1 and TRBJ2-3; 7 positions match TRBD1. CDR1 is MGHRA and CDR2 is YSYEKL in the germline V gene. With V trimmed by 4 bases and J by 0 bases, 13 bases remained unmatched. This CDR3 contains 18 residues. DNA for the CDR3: TGCGCCAGCAGCCGCGGACAGGTATTTTCTCCTAGCACAGATACGCAGTATTTT. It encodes CASSRGQVFSPSTDTQYF.

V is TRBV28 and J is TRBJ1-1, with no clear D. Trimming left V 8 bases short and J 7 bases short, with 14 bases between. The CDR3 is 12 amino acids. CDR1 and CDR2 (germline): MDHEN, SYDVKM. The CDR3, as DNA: TGTGCCAGCTCGGGAAGCGGGGTTGAAGCTTTCTTT. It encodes CASSGSGVEAFF. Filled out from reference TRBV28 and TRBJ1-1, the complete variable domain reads DVKVTQSSRYLVKRTGEKVFLECVQDMDHENMFWYRQDPGLGLRLIYFSYDVKMKEKGDIPEGYSVSREKKERFSLILESASTNQTSMYLCASSGSGVEAFFGQGTRLTVV.

The CDR3 loop reads CASSDKYSGQLYQETQYF. The DNA of the CDR3 is TGTGCCAGCAGCGACAAATATTCCGGACAATTGTACCAAGAGACCCAGTACTTC. This chain uses TRBV21-1 with TRBJ2-5; TRBD1 reflects the table's D call only, with no check against the DNA. TRBV21-1 is a recognized pseudogene. CDR3 length equals 18 residues.

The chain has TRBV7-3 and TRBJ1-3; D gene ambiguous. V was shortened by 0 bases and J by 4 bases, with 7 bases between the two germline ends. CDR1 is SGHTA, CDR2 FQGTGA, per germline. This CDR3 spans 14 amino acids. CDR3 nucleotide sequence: TGTGCCAGCAGCTTAACGGCGAACGGAAACACCATATATTTT. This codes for CASSLTANGNTIYF. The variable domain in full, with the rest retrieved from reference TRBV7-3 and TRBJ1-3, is GAGVSQTPSNKVTEKGKYVELRCDPISGHTALYWYRQSLGQGPEFLIYFQGTGAADDSGLPNDRFFAVRPEGSVSTLKIQRTERGDSAVYLCASSLTANGNTIYFGEGSWLTVV.

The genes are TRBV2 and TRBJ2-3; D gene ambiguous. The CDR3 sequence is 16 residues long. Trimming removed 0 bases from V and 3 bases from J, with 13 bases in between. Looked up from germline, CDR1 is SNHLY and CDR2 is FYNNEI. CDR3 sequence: CASSEARPGMTDTQYF. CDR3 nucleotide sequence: TGTGCCAGCAGTGAAGCGCGACCGGGCATGACAGATACGCAGTATTTT. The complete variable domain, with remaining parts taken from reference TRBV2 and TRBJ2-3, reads EPEVTQTPSHQVTQMGQEVILRCVPISNHLYFYWYRQILGQKVEFLVSFYNNEISEKSEIFDDQFSVERPDGSNFTLKIRSTKLEDSAMYFCASSEARPGMTDTQYFGPGTRLTVL.